The present TCR beta chain was sequenced within a study of follicular helper T cells after annual influenza vaccination. TCRdb keeps only in-frame clones here, not all; method: immunoSEQ multiplex PCR. The repertoire consists of about 12,000 clones, with more than 75% occurring once and the leading ten covering 3% to 4%. V lost 1 base and J lost 0, with 16 bases in between. CDR3 length equals 18 residues. From germline, CDR1 is MRHNA and CDR2 SNTAGT. As for time point: 2015-2016 season, pre-vaccination. The TCR sequence derives from an adult who received the influenza vaccine. The chain is built from TRBV6-4 and TRBJ1-5; no clear D gene. The sample consisted of CXCR5+ CD38- circulating T follicular helper cells from blood, taken on the day of influenza vaccination. Specified subset: circulating Tfh, non-naive CD4+CXCR5+PD-1+ (ICOS+CD38+ or ICOS-CD38-). The CDR3 nucleotides are TGTGCCAGCAGTGACTGGGAGCCGAGAACTTATAGCAATCAGCCCCAGCATTTT. Translating it yields CASSDWEPRTYSNQPQHF.